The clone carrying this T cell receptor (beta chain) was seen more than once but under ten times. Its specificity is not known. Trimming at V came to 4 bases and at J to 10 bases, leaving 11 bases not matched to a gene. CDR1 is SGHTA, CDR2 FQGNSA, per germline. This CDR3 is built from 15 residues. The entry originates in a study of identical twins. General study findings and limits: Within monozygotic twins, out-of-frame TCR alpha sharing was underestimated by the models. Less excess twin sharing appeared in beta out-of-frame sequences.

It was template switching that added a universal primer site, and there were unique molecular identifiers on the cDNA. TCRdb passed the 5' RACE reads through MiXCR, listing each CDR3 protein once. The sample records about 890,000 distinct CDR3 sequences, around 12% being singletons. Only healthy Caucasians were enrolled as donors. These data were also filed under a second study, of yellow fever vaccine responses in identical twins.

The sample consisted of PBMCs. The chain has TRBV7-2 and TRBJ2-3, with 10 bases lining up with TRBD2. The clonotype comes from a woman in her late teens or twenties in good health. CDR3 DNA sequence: TGTGCCAGCAGCTCCTTCGTAGCGGGAGGTGAAGCGCAGTATTTT. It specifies CASSSFVAGGEAQYF.